A selection of T cell receptor beta chains follows, all from one sample in a study of blood T cell repertoires in COVID-19. Sequencing used immunoSEQ multiplex PCR; TCRdb keeps in-frame clones, though not all of them. The sample yields about 390,000 clones, 80% to 90% seen once. Sequencing input: peripheral blood. These TCRs come from a woman aged 60-75 years with COVID-19, enrolled during active disease. Both conserved end residues are part of each CDR3. Fields, in order: V gene, J gene, CDR3 protein.

TRBV6-2/TRBV6-3	TRBJ2-3	CASSYSYTQYF
TRBV6-5	TRBJ1-4	CASSSEGAANEKLFF
TRBV12-3/TRBV12-4	TRBJ1-1	CASLQGFYTEAFF
TRBV7-3	TRBJ2-1	CASSRIPGQGYHEQFF
TRBV6-6	TRBJ2-2	CASSPRTGGATSGELFF
TRBV25-1	TRBJ2-7	CASSELGEDYEQYF
TRBV3-1/TRBV3-2	TRBJ1-2	CASSHRGGYGYTF
TRBV5-1	TRBJ1-5	CASSLSPGGGNQPQHF
TRBV3-1/TRBV3-2	TRBJ2-7	CASSPREVIIYEQYF
TRBV29-1	TRBJ1-2	CSVDSGGYTF
TRBV5-1	TRBJ2-7	CASSLTSGQGAYEQYF
TRBV9	TRBJ1-1	CATSTGAKLGTEAFF
TRBV2	TRBJ2-6	CASKQVSGANVLTF
TRBV18	TRBJ2-7	CASSPPWGPYEQYF
TRBV3-1/TRBV3-2	TRBJ1-1	CASSPDQGSHTEAFF
TRBV5-3	TRBJ1-3	CARSQDRGSGNTIYF
TRBV4-2	TRBJ1-2	CASSQDRGPYGYTF
TRBV6-6	TRBJ2-7	CASSYSTGNYEQYF
TRBV3-1/TRBV3-2	TRBJ2-7	CASSPPQGGEQYF
TRBV7-6	TRBJ2-7	CASSLAETGAYEQYF
TRBV19	TRBJ2-7	CASSIQVTSSYEQYF
TRBV7-9	TRBJ2-7	CAITTAIAYEQYF
TRBV5-1	TRBJ1-1	CASSLQGIGREAFF
TRBV3-1/TRBV3-2	TRBJ2-3	CASSPDLRRGLASTDTQYF
TRBV3-1/TRBV3-2	TRBJ2-7	CASSQVGNEQYF
TRBV4-1	TRBJ2-7	CASSQVRDRGIEQYF
TRBV9	TRBJ2-5	CASSPLAGGQGTQYF
TRBV30	TRBJ1-5	CAWSQGGRWGNQPQHF
TRBV27	TRBJ1-3	CASSPSGGSGNTIYF
TRBV30	TRBJ2-5	CAWSIGLAGAGETQYF
TRBV19	TRBJ1-1	CASSIQGQGITEAFF
TRBV12-5	TRBJ1-6	CASGLVGTGDYNSPLHF
TRBV28	TRBJ2-1	CASLSYVQGEDEQFF
TRBV2	TRBJ1-3	CASDRTGNTIYF
TRBV7-3	TRBJ2-1	CASSPRTSGGNEQFF
TRBV7-3	TRBJ2-2	CASSSLNTGELFF
TRBV28	TRBJ2-3	CASTLSADTDTQYF
TRBV5-1	TRBJ2-7	CASRPTGGNEQYF
TRBV11-2	TRBJ1-3	CASSPGDRVTGNTIYF
TRBV11-2	TRBJ2-3	CASSQGLHRADTQYF
TRBV19	TRBJ1-2	CASSMEPGQGHYGYTF
TRBV7-4	TRBJ2-7	CASSLGYRAVSYEQYF
TRBV28	TRBJ1-2	CASSFLGTDYGYTF
TRBV28	TRBJ1-5	CASSFISNQPQHF
TRBV7-3	TRBJ2-5	CASSPTGLAGGKQETQYF
TRBV5-1	TRBJ1-2	CASSLPDDRVLYGYTF
TRBV5-6	TRBJ2-1	CASSLASGLAIKDEQFF
TRBV6-1	TRBJ1-1	CASSEPGHSNTEAFF
TRBV4-1	TRBJ1-1	CASSRGMNTEAFF
TRBV7-3	TRBJ2-3	CASSSGDDTQYF
TRBV2	TRBJ1-2	CASITGQSSVKGYTF
TRBV30	TRBJ1-5	CAWSPRDRGLLSNQPQHF
TRBV7-9	TRBJ1-4	CASSPGTSDEKLFF
TRBV7-2	TRBJ2-3	CASSIGTPDTQYF
TRBV5-4	TRBJ1-6	CASSPETGRMDSPLHF
TRBV7-9	TRBJ2-5	CASSLASGVETQYF